These 3 T cell receptor beta chains share one sample of origin, sequenced in a study of control samples from healthy donors and cancer patients. Method: immunoSEQ multiplex PCR; TCRdb's copy keeps in-frame clones and lacks some. The sample has fewer than 130,000 clones; around 87% are singletons. Sequencing input: PBMCs. Source of these receptors: a woman aged 60-75 years with lung cancer.

In nucleotides, the CDR3 is TGTGCCAGCACAGCAACAACGATTCAGCCCCAGCATTTT. It specifies CASTATTIQPQHF. This chain joins TRBV2 and TRBJ1-5; D unresolved. Germline-derived CDR1 and CDR2 are SNHLY and FYNNEI. The ends were cut back, 7 bases at V and 6 bases at J, with 13 bases in the middle. This CDR3 region has 13 residues.

J is TRBJ1-2 and V is TRBV6-1; D possibly corresponds to TRBD1 (5 bases). There are 16 residues in the CDR3. Trimming shortened V by 2 bases and J by 5 bases, and 18 bases separated the two germline ends. CDR1 and CDR2 from the germline V gene are MNHNS and SASEGT. CDR3 loop: CASSEKYGTGGYGYTF. For the CDR3, the DNA is TGTGCCAGCAGTGAAAAATACGGAACAGGAGGGTATGGCTACACCTTC.

The chain uses TRBV6-6 and TRBJ2-5; D possibly matches TRBD1 or TRBD2 (5 bases each). The CDR3 extends over 14 amino acids. CDR1 MNHNY and CDR2 SVGAGI come from the germline V gene (reference sequence). V was shortened by 7 bases and J by 5 bases, with 17 bases between the two germline ends. CDR3 residues: CASNMAGDGETQYF. CDR3 nucleotide sequence: TGTGCCAGCAACATGGCCGGGGACGGGGAGACCCAGTACTTC.